This T cell receptor (beta chain) appears in the sequencing data of a study of lymphopenia after photon versus proton radiotherapy. Study outcomes and limitations: Relative stability marked proton patients; photon patients lost diversity and naive cells. Survival link was tested only in deceased patients; proton benefit remains a possibility. After lymphocyte nadir, photon-treated repertoires showed oligoclonal expansion, especially CD8+ Temra.

Turning to this clone: The target antigen is unknown.

The CDR3 has 15 amino acids. Germline CDR1 reads MNHNS; CDR2 reads SASEGT. Germline trimming cut 7 bases from V and 1 base from J; bases unmatched to any gene: 6. Profiling relied on immunoSEQ multiplex PCR, and the TCRdb table lists in-frame clones only, not all of them. The sample lists some 55,000 clones; approximately 83% were seen once. The specimen comprised peripheral blood, sampled from a patient treated with photon-based radiotherapy. This chain links TRBV6-1 with TRBJ2-3; 9 bases align to TRBD2. This receptor was obtained from a man in his forties with gastric cancer. DNA for the CDR3: TGTGCCAGCACCGGGGTAGCGGGGGGCACAGATACGCAGTATTTT. This encodes CASTGVAGGTDTQYF.